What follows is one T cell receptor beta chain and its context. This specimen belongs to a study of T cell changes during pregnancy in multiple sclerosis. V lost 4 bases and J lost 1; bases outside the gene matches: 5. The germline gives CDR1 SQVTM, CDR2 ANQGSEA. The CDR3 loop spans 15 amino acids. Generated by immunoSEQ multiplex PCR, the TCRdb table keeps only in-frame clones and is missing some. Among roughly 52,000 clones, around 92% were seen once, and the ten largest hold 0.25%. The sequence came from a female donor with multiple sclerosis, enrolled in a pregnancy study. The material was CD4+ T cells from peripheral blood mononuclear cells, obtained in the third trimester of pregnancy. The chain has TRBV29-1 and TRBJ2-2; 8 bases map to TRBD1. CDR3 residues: CSVGHGQGNTGELFF. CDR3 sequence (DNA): TGCAGCGTTGGCCATGGACAGGGGAACACCGGGGAGCTGTTTTTT.